The next 3 T cell receptor beta chains were all read from a single sample in a study of cytomegalovirus exposure and HLA in healthy donors. The PCR made use of 60 Vbeta and 13 Jbeta primers. Generated by immunoSEQ multiplex PCR, the TCRdb table keeps only in-frame clones and is missing some. The repertoire holds some 56,000 clones, with less than 70% as singletons. Source material: PBMCs. The receptor source for this set is a human donor in good health.

J is TRBJ2-1 and V is TRBV7-9; 7 bases match TRBD1. Trimming removed 3 bases from V and 5 bases from J; junction bases left unmatched: 10. Looked up from germline, CDR1 is SEHNR and CDR2 is FQNEAQ (reference sequence). This CDR3 is built from 16 residues. The CDR3 DNA sequence: TGTGCCAGCAGCTTCTATATGGACAGGTCAGACAATGAGCAGTTCTTC. Its translation is CASSFYMDRSDNEQFF.

The chain is built from TRBV5-1 and TRBJ1-2; D possibly corresponds to TRBD1 (6 bases). From germline, CDR1 is SGHRS and CDR2 YFSETQ. Trimming cost V 6 bases and J 8 bases, with 20 bases left between them. This CDR3 comprises 14 residues. The CDR3 DNA reads as TGCGCCAGCACCCTGGCGGGGGGGCCTGGAGGCTACACCTTC. Translation: CASTLAGGPGGYTF.

This rearrangement joins TRBV5-1 to TRBJ2-7; 10 bases map to TRBD2. Trimming at V came to 0 bases and at J to 4 bases, leaving 10 bases not matched to a gene. The CDR3 loop spans 17 amino acids. From germline, CDR1 is SGHRS and CDR2 YFSETQ. CDR3 in DNA: TGCGCCAGCAGCTTGGGCACCCTAGCGGGGGTATTGTACGAGCAGTACTTC. This encodes CASSLGTLAGVLYEQYF. Full variable domain (rest looked up from reference TRBV5-1 and TRBJ2-7): KAGVTQTPRYLIKTRGQQVTLSCSPISGHRSVSWYQQTPGQGLQFLFEYFSETQRNKGNFPGRFSGRQFSNSRSEMNVSTLELGDSALYLCASSLGTLAGVLYEQYFGPGTRLTVT.